Below, 9 T cell receptor beta chains from the same sample are listed, as sequenced in a study of shared clonotypes between healthy human individuals. Profiled with immunoSEQ multiplex PCR; TCRdb holds only in-frame clones, not every one. The profile covers about half a million clones, with approximately 85% appearing a single time and around 13% taken by the ten largest. Source material: PBMCs. Source of these receptors: a woman in her thirties or forties in good health. Some clones in this sample may be carry-over from other donors' samples.

This clone has just one count. The chain employs TRBV7-2 and TRBJ2-5, with 8 bases aligning to TRBD2. The CDR3 spans 16 residues. Germline CDR1 reads SGHTA; CDR2 reads FQGNSA. Trimming at V came to 2 bases and at J to 1 base, leaving 6 bases not matched to a gene. The CDR3: CASSLSFAGGQETQYF. The CDR3 DNA follows: TGTGCCAGCAGCTTAAGTTTCGCGGGAGGCCAAGAGACCCAGTACTTC.

V gene TRBV5-4 combines with J gene TRBJ2-5, with D unresolved. The CDR3 extends over 15 amino acids. The V and J ends lost 4 bases and 1 base respectively, with 14 bases between them. The germline CDR1 and CDR2 sequences are SGHNT and YYREEE (reference sequence). CDR3 region: CASSLTNLGQETQYF. As DNA, the CDR3 is TGTGCCAGCAGCCTCACTAACCTCGGCCAAGAGACCCAGTACTTC.

V is TRBV11-2 and J is TRBJ2-5; 7 bases map to TRBD2. Germline V lookup: CDR1 SGHAT, CDR2 FQNNGV. CDR3 length: 16 amino acids. Trimming removed 5 bases from V and 2 bases from J; junction bases left unmatched: 11. The CDR3 DNA reads TGTGCCAGCAGCCACCGCTGGGGAGCGGGACAAGAGACCCAGTACTTC. This codes for CASSHRWGAGQETQYF. The whole variable domain, filled in from reference TRBV11-2 and TRBJ2-5, reads EAGVAQSPRYKIIEKRQSVAFWCNPISGHATLYWYQQILGQGPKLLIQFQNNGVVDDSQLPKDRFSAERLKGVDSTLKIQPAKLEDSAVYLCASSHRWGAGQETQYFGPGTRLLVL.

V gene TRBV28 combines with J gene TRBJ1-1; D uncertain. Germline-derived CDR1 and CDR2 are MDHEN and SYDVKM. The V and J ends lost 1 base and 6 bases respectively, with 6 bases between them. The CDR3 runs 12 residues. The DNA of the CDR3 is TGTGCCAGCAGTTTATCCGGCCCTGAAGCTTTCTTT. It is translated as CASSLSGPEAFF.

This sequence joins TRBV11-3 and TRBJ2-2; D might be TRBD2 (6 bases). Germline values: CDR1 SGHNT, CDR2 YENEEA. CDR3 length equals 16 residues. V was cut by 5 bases and J by 6 bases, with 19 bases left in between. This chain's CDR3 is CASSPPGARFSGELFF. The CDR3, as DNA: TGTGCCAGCAGCCCCCCGGGAGCCAGATTTTCCGGGGAGCTGTTTTTT.

This clone was seen a handful of times. The genes are TRBV19 and TRBJ1-5; possible D gene TRBD1, 5 bases. CDR1 LNHDA and CDR2 SQIVND come from the germline V gene (reference sequence). Trimming removed 6 bases from V and 3 bases from J, with 12 bases in between. CDR3 length: 14 residues. The CDR3 loop is CASSEVGDNQPQHF. CDR3 DNA: TGTGCCAGTAGCGAGGTAGGGGACAATCAGCCCCAGCATTTT.

CDR3 loop: CASSPGPSGSNQPQHF. CDR3 sequence (DNA): TGTGCCAGCAGCCCAGGACCGAGTGGGAGCAATCAGCCCCAGCATTTT. This chain links TRBV9 with TRBJ1-5; no definite D call. Germline V lookup: CDR1 SGDLS, CDR2 YYNGEE. CDR3 length: 16 amino acids. The V gene lost 4 bases and the J gene lost 1 base, with 15 bases spanning the gap.

This rearrangement joins TRBV5-4 to TRBJ2-1; 7 positions agree with TRBD1. The CDR3 is 16 residues long. The trim removed 0 bases at V and 2 bases at J, leaving 5 bases unmatched. Germline V lookup: CDR1 SGHNT, CDR2 YYREEE (reference sequence). As DNA, the CDR3 is TGTGCCAGCAGCTTGGAAGGGACAGATCCCTACAATGAGCAGTTCTTC. Its protein product is CASSLEGTDPYNEQFF.

This sequence joins TRBV10-3 and TRBJ2-4; 7 bases align to TRBD1. Trimming removed 10 bases from V and 8 bases from J; junction bases left unmatched: 11. The CDR3 has 13 residues. Germline assignment: CDR1 ENHRY and CDR2 SYGVKD. The CDR3 loop reads CATNRDRKDIQYF. CDR3 coding DNA: TGTGCCACTAATAGGGACAGAAAGGACATTCAGTACTTC.